The sequence of this T cell receptor (beta chain) was determined in a study of shared clonotypes between healthy human individuals. V shed 5 bases, J shed 5 bases, and the junction held 6 bases outside the gene matches. This CDR3 region has 15 residues. Per the germline V gene, CDR1 is SGHNT and CDR2 is YENEEA. On sorted subsets, replicate PCRs used approximately 190 ng DNA, or approximately 33,000 T cell genomes. In the study's own analysis: As immunoSEQ supplied junction-only sequences (without quality scores), filtering differed. Produced via immunoSEQ multiplex PCR; TCRdb's table is partial and in-frame only. The V and J calls and clone size were taken over from that table, and D and trimming were inferred from the DNA. Of fewer than 1.6 million clones listed, 97% to 99% were seen once; the top ten hold about 0.35%.

This TCR derives from a man aged 30-40 years in good health. The chain combines TRBV11-3 with TRBJ2-5; 12 nucleotides agree with TRBD1. Input material: naive CD4+ T cells sorted from blood. Subset indicated: CD45RA+ positively selected. Here the CDR3 DNA reads TGTGCCAGCAGCCCGGGACAGGGGGCGGGTGAGACCCAGTACTTC. Protein sequence: CASSPGQGAGETQYF.